Only a few counts were recorded for the clone carrying this T cell receptor (beta chain). Methods used by the authors: Samples contained a median of around 89,000 TCRs, with a range of roughly 20,000 to 700,000. TCRdb reanalysed the RACE reads using MiXCR and keeps one entry per CDR3 protein. These V and J calls are TCRdb output, not the study's own analysis. The profile shows about 65,000 distinct CDR3 sequences, around 6.1% of them singletons. This sample was included in a study of human T cells and chemical hapten exposure. Time point of the sample: healthy volunteer bleed at 6 weeks. Sequencing started from total RNA isolated from unfractionated whole blood. This clonotype was sampled from a female donor in good health. Some clones in this sample may be carry-over from other donors' samples. Sequencing input: whole blood.

This CDR3 reads CATRDYNEQFF. In DNA, the CDR3 is TGTGCCACCCGGGACTACAATGAGCAGTTCTTC. The chain carries TRBV19 and TRBJ2-1; the D gene is possibly TRBD2 (5 bases). There are 11 residues in the CDR3. Germline V gene sequence: CDR1 LNHDA, CDR2 SQIVND (reference sequence). V lost 10 bases and J lost 3, with 7 bases in between.